This T cell receptor (beta chain) emerged from a study of OX40 agonist ivuxolimab in advanced cancers. Study-level findings and limits: Expanded peripheral T cells had an undetermined antigen specificity. On average, CD8+ T cells showed a greater number of expanded clones than CD4+. There was clonal expansion of CD4+ and CD8+ blood T cells by week 6 at 0.1 to 3.0 mg/kg.

With respect to this clone: Antigen unknown.

After removal of 6 bases from V and 2 bases from J, the junction contained 3 bases not matched to a gene. Germline V gene lookup returns CDR1 MNHNS and CDR2 SASEGT. The CDR3 is 13 amino acids. Method: immunoSEQ multiplex PCR; TCRdb's copy keeps in-frame clones and lacks some. Of about 48,000 clones in the sample, 70% to 90% were seen once. Sample: CD4+ or CD8+ T cells sorted from blood, taken in a trial of the OX40 agonist ivuxolimab. The chain has TRBV6-1 and TRBJ1-1; 7 bases are shared with TRBD1. The TCR was taken from an adult with an advanced solid tumor such as melanoma, head and neck, liver or kidney cancer. The CDR3 loop reads CASRRQGNTEAFF. The DNA for the CDR3 is TGTGCCAGCAGGAGACAGGGCAACACTGAAGCTTTCTTT.